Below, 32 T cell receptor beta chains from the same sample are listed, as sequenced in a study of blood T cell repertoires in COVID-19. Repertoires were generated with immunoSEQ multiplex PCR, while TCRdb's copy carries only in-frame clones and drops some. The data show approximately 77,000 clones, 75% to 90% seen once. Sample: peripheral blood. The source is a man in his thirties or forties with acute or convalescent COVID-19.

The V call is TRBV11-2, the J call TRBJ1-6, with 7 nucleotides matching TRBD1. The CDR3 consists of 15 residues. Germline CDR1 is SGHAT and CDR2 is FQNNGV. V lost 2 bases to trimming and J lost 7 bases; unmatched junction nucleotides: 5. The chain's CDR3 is CASSLSGQTNSPLHF. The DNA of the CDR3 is TGTGCCAGCAGCTTATCGGGACAGACGAATTCACCCCTCCACTTT.

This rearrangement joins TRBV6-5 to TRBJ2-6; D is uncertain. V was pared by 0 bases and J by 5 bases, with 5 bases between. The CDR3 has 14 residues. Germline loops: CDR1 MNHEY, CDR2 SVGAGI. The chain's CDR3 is CASSYSGRANVLTF. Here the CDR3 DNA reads TGTGCCAGCAGTTACTCGGGCAGGGCCAACGTCCTGACTTTC.

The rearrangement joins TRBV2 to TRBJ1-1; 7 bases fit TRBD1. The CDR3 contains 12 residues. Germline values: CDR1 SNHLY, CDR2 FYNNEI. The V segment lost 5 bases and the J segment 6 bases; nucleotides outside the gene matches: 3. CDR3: CASSRQGSEAFF. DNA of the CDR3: TGTGCCAGCAGTAGACAGGGTTCTGAAGCTTTCTTT.

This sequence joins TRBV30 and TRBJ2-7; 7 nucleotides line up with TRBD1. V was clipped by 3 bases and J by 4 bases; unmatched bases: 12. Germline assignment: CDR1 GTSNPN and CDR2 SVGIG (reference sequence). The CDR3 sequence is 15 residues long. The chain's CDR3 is CAWRRTGTSIYEQYF. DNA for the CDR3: TGTGCCTGGAGAAGGACAGGCACATCCATTTACGAGCAGTACTTC.

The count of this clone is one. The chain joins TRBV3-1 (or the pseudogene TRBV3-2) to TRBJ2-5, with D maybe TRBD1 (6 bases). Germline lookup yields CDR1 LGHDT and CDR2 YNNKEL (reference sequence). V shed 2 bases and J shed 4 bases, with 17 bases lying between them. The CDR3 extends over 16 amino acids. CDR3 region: CASSQIRTVMGETQYF. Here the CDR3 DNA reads TGTGCCAGCAGCCAAATCAGGACAGTGATGGGAGAGACCCAGTACTTC.

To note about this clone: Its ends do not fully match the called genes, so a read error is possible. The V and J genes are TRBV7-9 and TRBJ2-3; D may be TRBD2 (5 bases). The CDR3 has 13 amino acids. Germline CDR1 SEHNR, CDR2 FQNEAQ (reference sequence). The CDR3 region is CASSLQTGSVAAF. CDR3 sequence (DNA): TGTGCCAGCAGCTTACAAACGGGGTCAGTCGCAGCTTTT. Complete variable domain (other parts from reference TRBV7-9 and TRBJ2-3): DTGVSQNPRHKITKRGQNVTFRCDPISEHNRLYWYRQTLGQGPEFLTYFQNEAQLEKSRLLSDRFSAERPKGSFSTLEIQRTEQGDSAMYLCASSLQTGSVAAFGPGTRLTVL.

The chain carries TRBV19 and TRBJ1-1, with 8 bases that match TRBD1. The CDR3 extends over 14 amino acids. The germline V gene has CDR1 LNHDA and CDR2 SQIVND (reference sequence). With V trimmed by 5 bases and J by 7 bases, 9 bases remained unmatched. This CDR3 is CASSSRQGSIEAFF. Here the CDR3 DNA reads TGTGCCAGTAGTTCCCGACAGGGGAGTATTGAAGCTTTCTTT.

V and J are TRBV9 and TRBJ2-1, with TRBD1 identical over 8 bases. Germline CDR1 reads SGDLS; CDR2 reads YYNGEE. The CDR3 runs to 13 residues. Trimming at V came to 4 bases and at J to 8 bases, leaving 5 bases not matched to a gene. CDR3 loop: CASSITTGDEQFF. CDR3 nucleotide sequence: TGTGCCAGCAGCATTACGACAGGGGATGAGCAGTTCTTC.

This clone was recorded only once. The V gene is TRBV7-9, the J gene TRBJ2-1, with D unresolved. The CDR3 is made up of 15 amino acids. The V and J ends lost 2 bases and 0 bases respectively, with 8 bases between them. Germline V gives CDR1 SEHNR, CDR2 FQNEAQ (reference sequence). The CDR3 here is CASSLRQASYNEQFF. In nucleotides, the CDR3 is TGTGCCAGCAGCTTAAGGCAGGCCTCCTACAATGAGCAGTTCTTC.

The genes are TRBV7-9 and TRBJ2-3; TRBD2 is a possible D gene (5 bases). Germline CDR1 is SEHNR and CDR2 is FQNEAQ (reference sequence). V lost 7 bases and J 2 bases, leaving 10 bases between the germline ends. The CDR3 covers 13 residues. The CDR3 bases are TGTGCCAGCACGTTCGGACTCACAGATACGCAGTATTTT. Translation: CASTFGLTDTQYF.

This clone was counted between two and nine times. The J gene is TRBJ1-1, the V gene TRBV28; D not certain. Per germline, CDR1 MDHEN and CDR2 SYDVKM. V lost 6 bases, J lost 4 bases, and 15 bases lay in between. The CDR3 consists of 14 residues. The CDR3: CASSPLTQVTEAFF. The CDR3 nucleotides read TGTGCCAGCAGCCCCCTCACTCAGGTCACTGAAGCTTTCTTT.

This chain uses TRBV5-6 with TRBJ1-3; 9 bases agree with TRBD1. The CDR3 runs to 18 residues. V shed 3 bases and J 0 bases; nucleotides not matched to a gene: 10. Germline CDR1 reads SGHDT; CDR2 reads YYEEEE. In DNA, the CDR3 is TGTGCCAGCAGCTGGGACAGGGCACACCTAAGCTCTGGAAACACCATATATTTT. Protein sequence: CASSWDRAHLSSGNTIYF. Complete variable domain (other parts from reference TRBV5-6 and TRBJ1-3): DAGVTQSPTHLIKTRGQQVTLRCSPKSGHDTVSWYQQALGQGPQFIFQYYEEEERQRGNFPDRFSGHQFPNYSSELNVNALLLGDSALYLCASSWDRAHLSSGNTIYFGEGSWLTVV.

In DNA, the CDR3 is TGTGCCAGCAGCCAAGGGACAGAGACCGGGGAGCTGTTTTTT. As protein: CASSQGTETGELFF. J is TRBJ2-2 and V is TRBV3-1 (or the pseudogene TRBV3-2), with TRBD1 as a possible D gene (6 bases). Germline values: CDR1 LGHDT, CDR2 YNNKEL (reference sequence). CDR3 length: 14 residues. The V end was cut by 1 base, the J end by 5 bases, with 8 bases between.

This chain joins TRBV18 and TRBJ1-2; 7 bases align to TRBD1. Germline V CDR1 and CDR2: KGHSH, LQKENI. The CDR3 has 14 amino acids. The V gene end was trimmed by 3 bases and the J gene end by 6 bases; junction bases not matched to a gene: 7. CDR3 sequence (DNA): TGTGCCAGCTCACCCCAAACAGGGGAGCATGGCTACACCTTC. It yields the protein CASSPQTGEHGYTF.

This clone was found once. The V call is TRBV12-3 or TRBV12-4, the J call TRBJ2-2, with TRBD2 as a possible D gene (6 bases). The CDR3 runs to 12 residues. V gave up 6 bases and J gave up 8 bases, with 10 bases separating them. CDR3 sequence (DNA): TGTGCCAGCAGCCCTCGGGGGGGGGAGCTGTTTTTT. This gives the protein CASSPRGGELFF.

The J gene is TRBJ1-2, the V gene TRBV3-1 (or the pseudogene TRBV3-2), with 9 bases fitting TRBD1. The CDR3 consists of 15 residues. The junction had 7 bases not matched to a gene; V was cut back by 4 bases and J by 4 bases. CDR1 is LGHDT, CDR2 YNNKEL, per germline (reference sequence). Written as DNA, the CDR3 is TGTGCCAGCAGCCGATCGACAGGGGGAGGCTATGGCTACACCTTC. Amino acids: CASSRSTGGGYGYTF.

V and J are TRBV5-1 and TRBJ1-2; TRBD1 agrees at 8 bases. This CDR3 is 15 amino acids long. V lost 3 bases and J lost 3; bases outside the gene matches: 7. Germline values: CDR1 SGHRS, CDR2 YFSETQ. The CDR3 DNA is TGCGCCAGCAGCTCGTGGACAGGGACCTACTATGGCTACACCTTC. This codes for CASSSWTGTYYGYTF. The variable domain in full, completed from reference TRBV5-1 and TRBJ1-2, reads KAGVTQTPRYLIKTRGQQVTLSCSPISGHRSVSWYQQTPGQGLQFLFEYFSETQRNKGNFPGRFSGRQFSNSRSEMNVSTLELGDSALYLCASSSWTGTYYGYTFGSGTRLTVV.

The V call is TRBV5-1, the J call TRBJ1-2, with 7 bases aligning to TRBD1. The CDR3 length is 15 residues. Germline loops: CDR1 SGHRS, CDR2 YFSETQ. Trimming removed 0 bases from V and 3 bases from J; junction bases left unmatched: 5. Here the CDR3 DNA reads TGCGCCAGCAGCTTGGACAGGGGATCGTACTATGGCTACACCTTC. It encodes CASSLDRGSYYGYTF.

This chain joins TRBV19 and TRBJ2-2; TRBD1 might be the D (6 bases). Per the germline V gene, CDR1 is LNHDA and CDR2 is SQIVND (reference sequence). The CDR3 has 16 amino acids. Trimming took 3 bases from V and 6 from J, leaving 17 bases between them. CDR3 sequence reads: CASSMAQGGKSGELFF. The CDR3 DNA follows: TGTGCCAGTAGTATGGCACAGGGTGGTAAATCCGGGGAGCTGTTTTTT. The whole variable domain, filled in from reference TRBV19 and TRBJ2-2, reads DGGITQSPKYLFRKEGQNVTLSCEQNLNHDAMYWYRQDPGQGLRLIYYSQIVNDFQKGDIAEGYSVSREKKESFPLTVTSAQKNPTAFYLCASSMAQGGKSGELFFGEGSRLTVL.

In nucleotides, the CDR3 is TGCGCCAGCAGCTACACAGGGCGGCCTAATGAAAAACTGTTTTTT. Its translation: CASSYTGRPNEKLFF. This chain joins TRBV5-1 and TRBJ1-4, with D possibly TRBD1 on 6 matching bases. The CDR3 is 15 residues long. The ends were cut back, 3 bases at V and 3 bases at J, with 12 bases in the middle. Germline lookup yields CDR1 SGHRS and CDR2 YFSETQ.

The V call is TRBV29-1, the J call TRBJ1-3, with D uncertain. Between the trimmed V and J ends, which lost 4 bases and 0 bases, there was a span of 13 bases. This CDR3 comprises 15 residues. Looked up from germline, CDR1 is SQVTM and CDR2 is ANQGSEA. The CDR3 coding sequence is TGCAGCGTTGTCCCTACTACGGGCTCTGGAAACACCATATATTTT. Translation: CSVVPTTGSGNTIYF. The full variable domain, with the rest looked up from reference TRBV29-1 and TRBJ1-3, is SAVISQKPSRDICQRGTSLTIQCQVDSQVTMMFWYRQQPGQSLTLIATANQGSEATYESGFVIDKFPISRPNLTFSTLTVSNMSPEDSSIYLCSVVPTTGSGNTIYFGEGSWLTVV.

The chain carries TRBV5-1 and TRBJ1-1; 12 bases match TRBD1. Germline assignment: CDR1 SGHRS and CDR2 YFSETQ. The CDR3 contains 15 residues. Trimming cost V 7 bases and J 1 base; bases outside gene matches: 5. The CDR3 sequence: CASLGTGGANTEAFF. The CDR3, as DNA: TGCGCCAGCCTTGGGACAGGGGGCGCGAACACTGAAGCTTTCTTT.

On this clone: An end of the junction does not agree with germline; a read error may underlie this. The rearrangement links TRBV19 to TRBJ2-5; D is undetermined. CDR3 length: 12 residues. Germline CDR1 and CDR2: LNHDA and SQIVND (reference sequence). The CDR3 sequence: CASGPIQEAQYF. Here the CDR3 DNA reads TGTGCCAGTGGTCCTATCCAAGAGGCCCAGTACTTC.

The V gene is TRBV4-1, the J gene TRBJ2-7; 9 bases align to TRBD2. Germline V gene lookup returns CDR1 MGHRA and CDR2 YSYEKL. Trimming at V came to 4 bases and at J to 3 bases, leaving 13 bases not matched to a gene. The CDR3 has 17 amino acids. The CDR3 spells CASSLQPPGLASYEQYF. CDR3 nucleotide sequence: TGCGCCAGCAGCCTTCAACCGCCGGGACTAGCAAGCTACGAGCAGTACTTC.

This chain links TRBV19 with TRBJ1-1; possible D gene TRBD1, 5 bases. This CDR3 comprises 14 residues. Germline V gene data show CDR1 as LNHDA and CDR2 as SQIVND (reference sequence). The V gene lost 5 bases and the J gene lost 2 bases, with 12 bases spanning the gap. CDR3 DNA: TGTGCCAGTAGTTTACGGACACAAAACACTGAAGCTTTCTTT. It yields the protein CASSLRTQNTEAFF. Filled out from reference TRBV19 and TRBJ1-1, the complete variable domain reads DGGITQSPKYLFRKEGQNVTLSCEQNLNHDAMYWYRQDPGQGLRLIYYSQIVNDFQKGDIAEGYSVSREKKESFPLTVTSAQKNPTAFYLCASSLRTQNTEAFFGQGTRLTVV.

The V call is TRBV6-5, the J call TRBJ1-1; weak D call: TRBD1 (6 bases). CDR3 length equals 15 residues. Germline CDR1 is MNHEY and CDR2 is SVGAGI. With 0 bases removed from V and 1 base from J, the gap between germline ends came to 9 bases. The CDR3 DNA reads TGTGCCAGCAGTTACTCGCTAGGGGGGAACACTGAAGCTTTCTTT. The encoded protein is CASSYSLGGNTEAFF.

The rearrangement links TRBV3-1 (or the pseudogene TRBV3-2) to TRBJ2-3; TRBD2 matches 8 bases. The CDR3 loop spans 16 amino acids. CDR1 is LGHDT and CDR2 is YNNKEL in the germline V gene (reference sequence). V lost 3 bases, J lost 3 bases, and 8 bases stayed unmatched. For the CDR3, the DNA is TGTGCCAGCAGCCAGCGGGGGGCCAGGGGAACAGATACGCAGTATTTT. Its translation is CASSQRGARGTDTQYF.

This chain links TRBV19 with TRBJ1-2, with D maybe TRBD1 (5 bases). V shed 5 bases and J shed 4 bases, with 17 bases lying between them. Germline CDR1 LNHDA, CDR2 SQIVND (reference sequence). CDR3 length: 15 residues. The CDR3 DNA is TGTGCCAGTAGTCCTCAGTTCCAGGGATCCTATGGCTACACCTTC. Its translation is CASSPQFQGSYGYTF.

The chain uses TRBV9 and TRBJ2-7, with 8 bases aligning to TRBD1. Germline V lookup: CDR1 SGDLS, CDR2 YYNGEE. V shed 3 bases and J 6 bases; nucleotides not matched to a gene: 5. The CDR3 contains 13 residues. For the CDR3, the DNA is TGTGCCAGCAGCGCGACAGGGGTACCCGAGCAGTACTTC. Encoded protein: CASSATGVPEQYF.

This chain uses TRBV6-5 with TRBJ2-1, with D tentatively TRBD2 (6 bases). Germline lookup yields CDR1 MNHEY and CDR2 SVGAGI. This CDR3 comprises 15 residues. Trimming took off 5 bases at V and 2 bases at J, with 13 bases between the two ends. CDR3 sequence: CASSPWRGAYNEQFF. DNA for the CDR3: TGTGCCAGCAGTCCCTGGCGGGGAGCCTACAATGAGCAGTTCTTC.

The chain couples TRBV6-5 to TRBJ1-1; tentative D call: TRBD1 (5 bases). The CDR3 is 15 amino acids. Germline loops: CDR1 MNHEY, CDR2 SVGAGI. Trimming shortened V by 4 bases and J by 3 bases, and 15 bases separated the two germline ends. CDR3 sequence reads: CASSLSQVGYTEAFF. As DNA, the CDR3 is TGTGCCAGCAGTTTATCACAGGTCGGGTACACTGAAGCTTTCTTT.

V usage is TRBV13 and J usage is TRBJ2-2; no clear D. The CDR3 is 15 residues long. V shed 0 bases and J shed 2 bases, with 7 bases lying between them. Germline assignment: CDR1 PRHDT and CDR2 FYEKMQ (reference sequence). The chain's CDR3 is CASSLGVVNTGELFF. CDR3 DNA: TGTGCCAGCAGCTTAGGAGTAGTTAACACCGGGGAGCTGTTTTTT.